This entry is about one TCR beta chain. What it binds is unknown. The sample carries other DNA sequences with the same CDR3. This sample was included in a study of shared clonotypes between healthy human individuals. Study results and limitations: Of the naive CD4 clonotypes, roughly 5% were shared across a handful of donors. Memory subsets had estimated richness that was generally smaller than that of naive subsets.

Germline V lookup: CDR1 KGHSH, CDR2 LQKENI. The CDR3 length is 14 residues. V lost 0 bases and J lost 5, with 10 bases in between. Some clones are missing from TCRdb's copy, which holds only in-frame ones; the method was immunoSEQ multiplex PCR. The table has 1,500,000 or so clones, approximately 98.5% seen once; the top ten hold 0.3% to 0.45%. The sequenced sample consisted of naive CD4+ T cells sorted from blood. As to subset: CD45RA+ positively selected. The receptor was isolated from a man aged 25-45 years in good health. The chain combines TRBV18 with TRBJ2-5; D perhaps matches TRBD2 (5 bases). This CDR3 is CASSPPAGEETQYF. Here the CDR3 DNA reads TGTGCCAGCTCACCACCGGCCGGGGAGGAGACCCAGTACTTC.